This TCR beta chain appears in the sequencing data of a study of vaccination effects on CD4 cells after COVID-19. Study context: Samples that were drawn after vaccination came a median of 72 days after the second dose.

The count of this clone is one. Its antigen is still unknown. Study conclusions and caveats: There was marked clonal contraction among infection- and vaccine-induced clones late after vaccination.

Sequenced by immunoSEQ multiplex PCR; TCRdb stores in-frame clones only, minus some. The data show about 16,000 clones, roughly 70% seen once. Sequencing followed a ViraFEST assay step that expanded antigen-specific CD4+ T cells with viral peptide pools. After less than twelve days in culture, the CD4+ T cells were isolated. It was two doses of either the BNT162b2 or mRNA-1273 vaccine that participants received. Vaccine recipients had no previous SARS-CoV-2 infection; their nucleocapsid antibodies were negative. IL-2 medium was substituted for half the medium on days 3 and 7. The CDR3 is 14 residues long. The germline V gene encodes CDR1 SGHRS and CDR2 YFSETQ. Trimming removed 2 bases from V and 0 bases from J, with 5 bases in between.

The gene calls are TRBV5-1 and TRBJ2-2; D is undetermined. The TCR sequence derives from a human donor who received a COVID-19 vaccine. The source material was CD4+ T cells from PBMCs cultured with SARS-CoV-2 spike peptides, sampled after COVID-19 vaccination. CDR3 in amino acids: CASSFAANTGELFF. The CDR3 DNA is TGCGCCAGCAGCTTCGCGGCGAACACCGGGGAGCTGTTTTTT.